This entry features one T cell receptor beta chain sequence. Here immunoSEQ multiplex PCR was the method, and the copy in TCRdb shows in-frame clones only, minus some. The data contain some 21,000 clones, approximately 89% of them singletons. The data derive from a study of T cells in localized non-small cell lung cancer. Germline V gives CDR1 SGDLS, CDR2 YYNGEE. The CDR3 has 17 residues. V was clipped by 4 bases and J by 0 bases; unmatched bases: 7. The sequencing here drew on peripheral blood, taken before any cancer treatment. V is TRBV9 and J is TRBJ2-5; 12 nucleotides match TRBD2. The origin of this receptor is a man between 35 and 75 years old with stage I lung adenocarcinoma. The DNA of the CDR3 is TGTGCCAGCAGCTACGGACTAGCGGGACTGGACCAAGAGACCCAGTACTTC. The encoded protein is CASSYGLAGLDQETQYF.